This entry features one TCR beta chain sequence. This entry comes from a study of OX40 agonist ivuxolimab in advanced cancers. In the study overall: Patients were treated with ivuxolimab, an agonistic anti-OX40 (CD134) antibody.

The CDR3 contains 15 residues. Germline CDR1 reads SGHAT; CDR2 reads FQNNGV. V shed 0 bases, J shed 4 bases, and the junction held 6 bases outside the gene matches. Sequenced by immunoSEQ multiplex PCR; TCRdb stores in-frame clones only, minus some. The sample contains about 42,000 clones, 75% to 90% of which appear only once. The chain combines TRBV11-2 with TRBJ2-7; TRBD1 agrees at 7 bases. The receptor was isolated from an adult with an advanced solid tumor such as melanoma, head and neck, liver or kidney cancer. The specimen comprised CD4+ or CD8+ T cells sorted from blood, sampled in a trial of the OX40 agonist ivuxolimab. CDR3 nucleotides: TGTGCCAGCAGCTTAGATTCCTCACAGGGGTACGAGCAGTACTTC. Translated: CASSLDSSQGYEQYF.